Following are 8 T cell receptor beta chains from one sample sequenced in a study of T cell repertoires in cytomegalovirus infection. One entry per CDR3 protein results from TCRdb running MiXCR on the reads. The data contain almost 300,000 distinct CDR3 sequences, about a tenth of them singletons. The sequencing sample was made of PBMCs. These receptors were collected from a human donor in good health (CMV status not recorded). Some clones in this sample may be carry-over from other donors' samples.

This clonotype was recorded many times. CDR3 DNA: TGTGCCAGCAGCCGGGACACAACCGTCTGGGAGCAGTACGTC. Its protein product is CASSRDTTVWEQYV. V usage is TRBV6-1 and J usage is TRBJ2-7, with a possible D match to TRBD1 (6 bases). CDR1 is MNHNS, CDR2 SASEGT, per germline. The CDR3 is made up of 14 amino acids. The ends were cut back, 6 bases at V and 7 bases at J, with 19 bases in the middle.

This clonotype was seen a few times. The rearrangement links TRBV5-8 to TRBJ1-4; 8 positions match TRBD1. This CDR3 spans 14 amino acids. V was clipped by 4 bases and J by 12 bases; unmatched bases: 11. Germline-derived CDR1 and CDR2 are SGHTS and YDEGEE. The CDR3 bases are TGTGCCAGCAGCCGGCCAGGGGGCGAGGGGCAACTGTTTTTT. Amino acid sequence: CASSRPGGEGQLFF.

This clonotype was recorded at least ten times. The V gene is TRBV28, the J gene TRBJ2-3; D is unresolved. V lost 5 bases to trimming and J lost 4 bases, with 7 bases between them. The CDR3 runs 12 residues. From germline, CDR1 is MDHEN and CDR2 SYDVKM. CDR3 loop: CASSPFADTQYF. CDR3 sequence (DNA): TGTGCCAGCAGTCCCTTCGCAGATACGCAGTATTTT.

This clonotype was recorded at least ten times. The chain links TRBV10-2 to TRBJ2-5, with 8 bases matching TRBD2. V shed 3 bases, J shed 3 bases, and the junction held 6 bases outside the gene matches. The CDR3 is 15 amino acids. Per germline, CDR1 WSHSY and CDR2 SAAADI. The CDR3: CASSDRAGAKETQYF. CDR3 nucleotides: TGCGCCAGCAGTGACCGAGCGGGGGCCAAAGAGACCCAGTACTTC.

This clonotype was observed a handful of times. The gene calls are TRBV4-3 and TRBJ2-1; the D gene is possibly TRBD2 (5 bases). Trimming removed 4 bases from V and 5 bases from J, with 15 bases in between. The CDR3 totals 15 residues. CDR1 is LGHNA, CDR2 YSLEER, per germline. The DNA for the CDR3 is TGCGCCAGCAGCCCCCGAAGGGAGAGGGACAATGAGCAGTTCTTC. This translates into CASSPRRERDNEQFF.

This clonotype was detected ten times or more. This chain connects TRBV7-2 to TRBJ2-5; D unclear. The germline gives CDR1 SGHTA, CDR2 FQGNSA. The V gene lost 4 bases and the J gene lost 9 bases, with 18 bases spanning the gap. The CDR3 contains 14 residues. CDR3 in DNA: TGTGCCAGCAGCTACGAACTATTGACTGGGTCCCAGTACTTC. It specifies CASSYELLTGSQYF.

This clonotype occurred many times. The chain uses TRBV29-1 and TRBJ2-7; D uncertain. Looked up from germline, CDR1 is SQVTM and CDR2 is ANQGSEA. The CDR3 totals 14 residues. Trimming removed 5 bases at V and 1 base at J, with 15 bases between. The CDR3 sequence is CSVKSNTLSYEQYF. CDR3 coding DNA: TGCAGCGTTAAGTCTAACACCCTGTCCTACGAGCAGTACTTC.

This clonotype was seen many times. The V and J genes are TRBV20-1 and TRBJ2-3; 10 bases match TRBD1. J gave up 6 bases and V 6 bases, and 9 bases lay outside the gene matches. CDR1 and CDR2 from the germline V gene are DFQATT and SNEGSKA (reference sequence). The CDR3 extends over 14 amino acids. CDR3 nucleotide sequence: TGCAGTGCCCCCCGGGACAGGGGTTCGGATACGCAGTATTTT. As protein: CSAPRDRGSDTQYF.